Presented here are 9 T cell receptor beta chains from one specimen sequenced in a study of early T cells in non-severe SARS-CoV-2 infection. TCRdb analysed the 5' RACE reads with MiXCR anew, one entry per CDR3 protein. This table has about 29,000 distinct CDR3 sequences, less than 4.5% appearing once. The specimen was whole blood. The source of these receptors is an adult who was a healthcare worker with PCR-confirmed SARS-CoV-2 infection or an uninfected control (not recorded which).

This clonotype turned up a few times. CDR3 amino acids: CASSLVDTEDSGNTIYF. CDR3 in DNA: TGTGCCAGCAGTTTGGTTGACACTGAAGACTCTGGAAACACCATATATTTT. The V gene is TRBV12-3 or TRBV12-4, the J gene TRBJ1-3, with unresolved D. The CDR3 sequence is 17 residues long. V was pared by 3 bases and J by 0 bases, with 15 bases between.

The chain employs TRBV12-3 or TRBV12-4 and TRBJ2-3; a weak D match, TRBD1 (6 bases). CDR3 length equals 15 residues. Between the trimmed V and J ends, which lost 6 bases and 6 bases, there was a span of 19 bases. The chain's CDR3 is CASSRQATNGDTQYF. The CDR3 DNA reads TGTGCCAGCAGCAGACAGGCCACTAACGGTGATACGCAGTATTTT.

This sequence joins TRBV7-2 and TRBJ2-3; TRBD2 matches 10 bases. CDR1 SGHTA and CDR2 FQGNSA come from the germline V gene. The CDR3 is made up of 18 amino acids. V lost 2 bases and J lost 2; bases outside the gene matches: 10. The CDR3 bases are TGTGCCAGCAGCTTATCCGGGAGAGCGGGAGGGGTCACAGATACGCAGTATTTT. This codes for CASSLSGRAGGVTDTQYF.

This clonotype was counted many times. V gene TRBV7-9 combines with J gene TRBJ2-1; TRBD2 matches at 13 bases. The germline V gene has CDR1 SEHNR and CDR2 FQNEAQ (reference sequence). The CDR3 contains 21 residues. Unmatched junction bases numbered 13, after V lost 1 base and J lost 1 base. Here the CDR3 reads CASSLVGLGLAGRGSYNEQFF. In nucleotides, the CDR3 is TGTGCCAGCAGCTTAGTGGGGCTGGGACTAGCGGGAAGAGGATCCTACAATGAGCAGTTCTTC.

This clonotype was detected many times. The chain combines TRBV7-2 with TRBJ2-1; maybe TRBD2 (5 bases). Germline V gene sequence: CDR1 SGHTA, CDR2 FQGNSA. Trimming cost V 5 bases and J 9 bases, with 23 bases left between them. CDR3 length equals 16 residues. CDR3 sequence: CASSIHPPMTGIEQFF. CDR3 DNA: TGTGCCAGCAGCATCCACCCACCCATGACGGGAATTGAGCAGTTCTTC.

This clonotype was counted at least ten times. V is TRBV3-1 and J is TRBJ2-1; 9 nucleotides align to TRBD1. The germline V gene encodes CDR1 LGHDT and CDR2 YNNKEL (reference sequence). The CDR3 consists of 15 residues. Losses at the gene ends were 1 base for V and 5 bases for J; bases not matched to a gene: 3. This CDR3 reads CASSQARDRDNEQFF. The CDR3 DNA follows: TGTGCCAGCAGCCAAGCCCGGGACAGGGACAATGAGCAGTTCTTC.

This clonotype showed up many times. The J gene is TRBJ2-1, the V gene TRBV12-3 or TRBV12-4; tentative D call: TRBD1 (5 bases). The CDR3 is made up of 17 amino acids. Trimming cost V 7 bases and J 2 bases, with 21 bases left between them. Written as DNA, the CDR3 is TGTGCCAGCATCTTAGAAGGGGCAGGGAAGCCCTACAATGAGCAGTTCTTC. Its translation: CASILEGAGKPYNEQFF.

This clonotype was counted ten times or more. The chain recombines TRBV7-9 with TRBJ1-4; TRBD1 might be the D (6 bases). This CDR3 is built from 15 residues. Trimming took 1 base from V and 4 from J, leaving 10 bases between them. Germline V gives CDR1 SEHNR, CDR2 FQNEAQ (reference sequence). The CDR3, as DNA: TGTGCCAGCAGCTTAGAAGGGGGAAATAATGAAAAACTGTTTTTT. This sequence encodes CASSLEGGNNEKLFF.

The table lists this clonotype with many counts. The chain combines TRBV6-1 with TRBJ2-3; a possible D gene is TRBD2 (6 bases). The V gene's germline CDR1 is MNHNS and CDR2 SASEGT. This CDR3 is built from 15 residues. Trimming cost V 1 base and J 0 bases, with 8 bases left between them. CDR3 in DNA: TGTGCCAGCAGTGAAGTCAGCGGGAGCACAGATACGCAGTATTTT. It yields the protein CASSEVSGSTDTQYF.